One TCR beta chain is described in this entry. This is likely a read error, given that the CDR3 carries no conserved phenylalanine or tryptophan at its end. This specimen comes from a study of molecular identifiers for immune sequencing clone quantification. Across the study: RNA from 20,000 or 100,000 naive CD8 cells was split five ways in replicates, with four sequenced.

Making the bulk TCR libraries relied on previously described methods and listed TCR primers. TCRdb re-called the PCR reads through MiXCR, storing one row per CDR3 protein. The repertoire consists of over 85,000 distinct CDR3 sequences, with 30% to 35% occurring once and the leading ten covering roughly 10%. Germline V gene sequence: CDR1 SGHTA, CDR2 FQGTGA. J gave up 3 bases and V 4 bases, and 12 bases lay outside the gene matches. The CDR3 is made up of 18 amino acids. The clonotype originates from a human donor in good health. Some libraries in this study had Jurkat cell RNA spiked in. Sequencing was carried out using naive CD8+ T cells from blood, with Jurkat cell RNA spiked in. The subset denotes: FACS-sorted CD8+CD4-CCR7+CD45RA+ naive T cells. The chain is built from TRBV7-3 and TRBJ1-5; 10 bases align to TRBD1. Written as DNA, the CDR3 is TGTGCCAGCAGCTCACCCGGGACAGGGGTTATGGCCAATCAGCCCCAGCATTAT. Protein: CASSSPGTGVMANQPQHY.